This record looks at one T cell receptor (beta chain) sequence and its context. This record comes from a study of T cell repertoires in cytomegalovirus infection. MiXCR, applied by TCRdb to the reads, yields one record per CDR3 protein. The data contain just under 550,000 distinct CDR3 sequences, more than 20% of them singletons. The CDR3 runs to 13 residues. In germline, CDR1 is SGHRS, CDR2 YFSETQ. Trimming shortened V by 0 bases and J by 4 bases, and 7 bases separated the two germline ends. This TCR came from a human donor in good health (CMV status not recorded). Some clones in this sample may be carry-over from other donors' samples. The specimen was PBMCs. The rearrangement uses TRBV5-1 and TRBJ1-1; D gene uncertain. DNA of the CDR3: TGCGCCAGCAGCTTGGACAGCCTCACTGAAGCTTTCTTT. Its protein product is CASSLDSLTEAFF.